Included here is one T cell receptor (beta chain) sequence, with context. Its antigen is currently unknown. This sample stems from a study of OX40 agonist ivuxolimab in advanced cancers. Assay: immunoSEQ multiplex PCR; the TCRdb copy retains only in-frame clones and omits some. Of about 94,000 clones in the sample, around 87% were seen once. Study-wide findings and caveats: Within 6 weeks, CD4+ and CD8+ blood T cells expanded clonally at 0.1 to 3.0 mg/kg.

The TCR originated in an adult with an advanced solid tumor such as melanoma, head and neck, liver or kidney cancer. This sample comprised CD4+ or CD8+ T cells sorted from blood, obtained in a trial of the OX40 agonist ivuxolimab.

CDR3 protein: CSSGRSSYNEQFF. CDR3 coding DNA: TGCAGCTCCGGGCGCAGTTCCTACAATGAGCAGTTCTTC. The gene calls are TRBV29-1 and TRBJ2-1; D remains ambiguous. V lost 8 bases, J lost 1 base, and 12 bases lay in between. Germline CDR1 and CDR2: SQVTM and ANQGSEA. The CDR3 is made up of 13 amino acids.